A selection of T cell receptor beta chains follows, all from one sample in a study of blood T cell repertoires in COVID-19. Generated by immunoSEQ multiplex PCR, the TCRdb table keeps only in-frame clones and is missing some. Here the sample spans 79,000 or so clones, roughly 81% being singletons. The sample comprised peripheral blood. The receptors come from a man in his fifties or sixties with COVID-19, enrolled during active disease. Both conserved end residues are part of each CDR3.

J gene	V gene	CDR3 protein
TRBJ1-2	TRBV24-1	CATSDDYYGYTF
TRBJ1-1	TRBV6-4	CASSEGTGAPNTEAFF
TRBJ1-2	TRBV11-2	CASSLDGAGGYTF
TRBJ2-3	TRBV7-7	CASSLRGLAGGMDTQYF
TRBJ2-2	TRBV5-5	CASSLGTANTGELFF
TRBJ2-5	TRBV19	CASSIANFKTQYF
TRBJ2-2	TRBV19	CASSPDVAGYEKNTGELFF
TRBJ2-7	TRBV3-1/TRBV3-2	CASSRSLFGRASSYEQYF
TRBJ2-3	TRBV7-2	CASSSSATRDTQYF
TRBJ1-1	TRBV9	CASSVTGSNTEAFF
TRBJ1-1	TRBV9	CASSVATHTEAFF
TRBJ2-5	TRBV10-2	CASSGTGGEETQYF
TRBJ1-1	TRBV11-2	CASSPRTGSLEAFF